This T cell receptor (beta chain) derives from a study of blood T cell repertoires in COVID-19. This table comes from immunoSEQ multiplex PCR, and its TCRdb copy is limited to in-frame clones, with some not included. This table has hundreds of thousands of clones, 80% to 90% appearing once. V lost 2 bases and J lost 0; bases outside the gene matches: 11. Germline V gene data show CDR1 as MDHEN and CDR2 as SYDVKM. This CDR3 comprises 19 residues. The gene calls are TRBV28 and TRBJ1-4, with 8 bases matching TRBD1. The sequence was obtained from a man older than 75 with acute or convalescent COVID-19. Sequenced: peripheral blood. The DNA for the CDR3 is TGTGCCAGCAGTTTACCCCGGGACAGGTCTTACCCAACTAATGAAAAACTGTTTTTT. Its translation is CASSLPRDRSYPTNEKLFF.